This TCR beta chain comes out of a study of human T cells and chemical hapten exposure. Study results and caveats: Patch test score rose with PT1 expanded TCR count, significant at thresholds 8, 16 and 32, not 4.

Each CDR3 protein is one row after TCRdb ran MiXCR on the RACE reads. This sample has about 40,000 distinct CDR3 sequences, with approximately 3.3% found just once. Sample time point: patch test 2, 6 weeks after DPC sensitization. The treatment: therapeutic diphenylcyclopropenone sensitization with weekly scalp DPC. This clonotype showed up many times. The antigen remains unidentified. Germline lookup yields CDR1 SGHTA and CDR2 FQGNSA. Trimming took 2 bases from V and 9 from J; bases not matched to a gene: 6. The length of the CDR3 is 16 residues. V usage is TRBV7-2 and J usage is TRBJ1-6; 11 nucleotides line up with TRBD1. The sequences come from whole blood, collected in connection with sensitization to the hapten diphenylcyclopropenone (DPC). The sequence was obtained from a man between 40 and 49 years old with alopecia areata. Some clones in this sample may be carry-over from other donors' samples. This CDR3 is CASSLRTGGEVSPLHF. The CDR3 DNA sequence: TGTGCCAGCAGCTTAAGGACAGGGGGCGAGGTTTCACCCCTCCACTTT.